This is a list of T cell receptor beta chains from one sample in a study of blood T cells in healthy people across ages. TCRdb recomputed calls from the 5' RACE reads with MiXCR, one row per CDR3 protein. The table shows around 1.5 million distinct CDR3 sequences, with approximately 60% occurring only once. The sequenced sample consisted of blood. The origin of the receptors is a young man in good health. CDR3s include the opening cysteine and the closing phenylalanine or tryptophan. A D gene is named only where the DNA matches it firmly. Expanded clones get a size class; other rows say once, few or many, or leave the size out.

clone size	D gene	V gene	J gene	CDR3 protein	CDR3 DNA
NA	NA	TRBV10-3	TRBJ2-1	CAIRRTGNEQFF	TGTGCCATCAGGAGGACTGGCAATGAGCAGTTCTTC
NA	NA	TRBV4-1	TRBJ2-1	CASNLGGVYNEQFF	TGCGCCAGCAACCTAGGAGGGGTGTACAATGAGCAGTTCTTC
NA	NA	TRBV29-1	TRBJ2-7	CSVGDSLSYEQYF	TGCAGCGTTGGAGACTCCCTCTCCTACGAGCAGTACTTC
NA	TRBD1	TRBV10-3	TRBJ2-1	CASSLIRDRGNYEQFF	TGTGCCAGCAGTTTGATACGGGACAGGGGTAACTACGAGCAGTTCTTC
NA	NA	TRBV4-1	TRBJ2-5	CASSRQGEKKGTQYF	TGCGCCAGCAGCCGCCAAGGGGAGAAAAAAGGGACCCAGTACTTC
few	TRBD2	TRBV11-2	TRBJ2-1	CASSLDSGTSGGKEDEQFF	TGTGCCAGCAGCTTAGATAGTGGGACTAGCGGGGGAAAGGAGGATGAGCAGTTCTTC
NA	NA	TRBV25-1	TRBJ2-5	CASSEFVETQYF	TGTGCCAGCAGTGAATTTGTAGAGACCCAGTACTTC
few	TRBD2	TRBV6-5	TRBJ2-1	CASRGRTSGSYNEQFF	TGTGCCAGCAGGGGCAGGACTAGCGGGAGTTACAATGAGCAGTTCTTC
NA	NA	TRBV25-1	TRBJ2-3	CASSAGVASSSTDTQYF	TGTGCCAGCAGTGCGGGGGTCGCAAGTTCTAGCACAGATACGCAGTATTTT
NA	NA	TRBV7-6	TRBJ2-1	CASSLALAPLNEQFF	TGTGCCAGCAGCTTAGCGCTTGCTCCCCTCAATGAGCAGTTCTTC
NA	NA	TRBV6-5	TRBJ1-1	CASSYRGGGTEAFF	TGTGCCAGCAGTTACCGGGGAGGTGGCACTGAAGCTTTCTTT
NA	NA	TRBV7-9	TRBJ1-1	CASNLGGSEAFF	TGTGCCAGCAACCTGGGGGGGTCTGAAGCTTTCTTT
few	TRBD1	TRBV18	TRBJ2-7	CASLMDRDSYEQYF	TGTGCCAGTTTGATGGACAGGGACTCCTACGAGCAGTACTTC
NA	NA	TRBV28	TRBJ2-3	CASSSPGLDTQYF	TGTGCCAGCAGTTCCCCCGGACTGGATACGCAGTATTTT
few	TRBD1	TRBV6-1	TRBJ2-3	CASSEFINSGQYTQYF	TGTGCCAGCAGTGAATTTATAAATTCGGGACAGTACACGCAGTATTTT
NA	NA	TRBV6-1	TRBJ2-7	CASRDTAPQYF	TGTGCCAGCAGGGACACCGCGCCGCAGTACTTC
few	TRBD1	TRBV6-5	TRBJ2-1	CASRGTGGSYNEQFF	TGTGCCAGCAGAGGGACAGGGGGCTCCTACAATGAGCAGTTCTTC
few	NA	TRBV6-5	TRBJ1-2	CASKKDGGRGYTF	TGTGCCAGCAAAAAAGACGGGGGAAGGGGCTACACCTTC
NA	TRBD1	TRBV29-1	TRBJ2-5	CSVEPTGIEETQYF	TGCAGCGTTGAACCGACAGGGATCGAGGAGACCCAGTACTTC
NA	TRBD1	TRBV11-2	TRBJ1-4	CASTSTGYHEKLFF	TGTGCCAGCACCTCGACAGGGTATCATGAAAAACTGTTTTTT
NA	TRBD1	TRBV20-1	TRBJ2-5	CSALGQEETQYF	TGCAGTGCCCTGGGACAGGAAGAGACCCAGTACTTC
few	NA	TRBV28	TRBJ2-6	CASNSPGNGANVLTF	TGTGCCAGCAATTCCCCAGGAAATGGGGCCAACGTCCTGACTTTC
NA	NA	TRBV20-1	TRBJ1-1	CSAQTLRRTEAFF	TGCAGTGCCCAAACTCTACGACGGACTGAAGCTTTCTTT
NA	TRBD1	TRBV12-3/TRBV12-4	TRBJ2-7	CASSFYPGQGPLFRYEQYF	TGTGCCAGCAGTTTTTACCCGGGACAGGGTCCTTTATTTCGCTACGAGCAGTACTTC
NA	NA	TRBV2	TRBJ2-3	CASHQRSTLSSTDTQYF	TGTGCCAGCCATCAGCGATCGACCCTTTCTAGCACAGATACGCAGTATTTT
NA	TRBD2	TRBV6-1	TRBJ2-1	CASRDRAGGQSFAYNEQFF	TGTGCCAGCAGGGACCGAGCGGGAGGCCAATCCTTCGCGTACAATGAGCAGTTCTTC
NA	NA	TRBV28	TRBJ2-5	CASSFKRDRGAQETQYF	TGTGCCAGCAGTTTTAAGAGGGACCGGGGGGCACAAGAGACCCAGTACTTC
NA	NA	TRBV21-1	TRBJ2-3	CASSADGLAGGRRTDTQYF	TGTGCCAGCAGCGCCGACGGACTAGCGGGAGGCCGTCGCACAGATACGCAGTATTTT
NA	NA	TRBV4-2	TRBJ2-1	CASSQSHDEQFF	TGTGCCAGCAGCCAATCCCACGATGAGCAGTTCTTC
NA	NA	TRBV7-8	TRBJ2-3	CASSLVGPSQYF	TGTGCCAGCAGCTTAGTGGGTCCTTCGCAGTATTTT
NA	TRBD1	TRBV5-1	TRBJ1-4	CASSYGQGATNEKLFF	TGCGCCAGCAGTTACGGACAGGGGGCAACTAATGAAAAACTGTTTTTT
NA	TRBD1	TRBV4-1	TRBJ2-1	CASSPTGSEDEQFF	TGCGCCAGCAGCCCGACAGGGTCAGAAGATGAGCAGTTCTTC
NA	NA	TRBV19	TRBJ2-7	CASSARDTPYEQYF	TGTGCCAGTAGTGCCCGGGACACCCCCTACGAGCAGTACTTC
few	NA	TRBV29-1	TRBJ2-1	CSVELKGNEQFF	TGCAGCGTTGAGTTGAAAGGCAATGAGCAGTTCTTC
NA	NA	TRBV4-1	TRBJ1-1	CASSQENRRYTEAFF	TGCGCCAGCAGCCAAGAAAACAGGAGATACACTGAAGCTTTCTTT
NA	NA	TRBV7-2	TRBJ2-7	CASSLMETYEQYF	TGTGCCAGCAGCTTGATGGAGACCTACGAGCAGTACTTC